The clone carrying this T cell receptor beta chain was found once. The germline gives CDR1 SQVTM, CDR2 ANQGSEA. Unmatched junction bases numbered 7, after V lost 1 base and J lost 4 bases. The CDR3 consists of 15 residues. The sample originates from a study of T cell repertoires and Cas9 in healthy adults. Using immunoSEQ multiplex PCR, the repertoire was profiled, and TCRdb retains in-frame clones only, with some absent. The sample contains some 21,000 clones, 90% of which appear only once. The specimen sequenced was CD4+ effector T cells (CD127+, CD25-, CD137-, CD154-) from PBMCs; culture status not recorded. The chain has TRBV29-1 and TRBJ2-3; 8 nucleotides agree with TRBD1. This TCR was recovered from a human donor in good health. Here the CDR3 DNA reads TGCAGCGTTGAAGTCGGACAGGGTTCTCCAGATACGCAGTATTTT. Translation: CSVEVGQGSPDTQYF.